Shown below are 25 T cell receptor beta chains from a single sample sequenced in a study of tumor and adjacent non-tumor tissue in lung cancer. RNA was extracted from bulk tissue without any cell sorting. This non-tumor lung sample came from over 3 cm beyond the tumor edge. A modified ARM-PCR protocol with three rounds of nested PCR amplified TCRbeta. Each CDR3 protein is one row after TCRdb ran MiXCR on the multiplex PCR reads. Of 43,000 or so distinct CDR3 sequences in the sample, roughly 60% were seen once. Sequencing used distant non-tumor lung tissue. Receptors originate from a man aged 45-65 years with non-small cell lung cancer.

This clonotype was observed many times. The chain recombines TRBV4-2 with TRBJ2-3; D gene uncertain. This CDR3 is 13 amino acids long. V was clipped by 0 bases and J by 6 bases, with 7 bases between them. Germline CDR1 is LGHNA and CDR2 is YNFKEQ. The CDR3 spells CASSQERFDTQYF. The CDR3 DNA is TGTGCCAGCAGCCAAGAAAGGTTTGATACGCAGTATTTT.

The chain combines TRBV30 with TRBJ1-5, with D possibly being TRBD1 (6 bases). The CDR3 extends over 14 amino acids. Germline assignment: CDR1 GTSNPN and CDR2 SVGIG (reference sequence). V was shortened by 5 bases and J by 0 bases, with 11 bases between the two germline ends. CDR3 nucleotide sequence: TGTGCCTGGGGACAGACGAGTAGCAATCAGCCCCAGCATTTT. Amino acid sequence: CAWGQTSSNQPQHF.

Concerning this clonotype itself: A read error may account for a junction end that differs from germline. The gene calls are TRBV6-5 and TRBJ2-1; 9 bases line up with TRBD2. Looked up from germline, CDR1 is MNHEY and CDR2 is SVGAGI. The CDR3 spans 16 residues. The CDR3 protein is CASSRTSGSSYSEQLF. CDR3 nucleotide sequence: TGTGCCAGCAGTAGAACTAGCGGGTCCTCCTACAGTGAGCAGCTCTTC.

Remarks on this clonotype: One junction end does not reproduce the germline sequence, and a read error may be involved. The chain uses TRBV3-1 and TRBJ2-7; 8 bases align to TRBD1. This CDR3 contains 13 residues. Germline loops: CDR1 LGHDT, CDR2 YNNKEL (reference sequence). CDR3 amino acids: CACSQWDRPLQYF. The CDR3 bases are TGTGCCTGCAGCCAATGGGACAGGCCCCTGCAGTACTTC.

Only a few counts were recorded for this clonotype. This chain links TRBV7-2 with TRBJ2-1; 8 nucleotides line up with TRBD2. Germline-derived CDR1 and CDR2 are SGHTA and FQGNSA. This CDR3 contains 16 residues. The V and J ends lost 1 base and 7 bases, in that order; junction bases with no gene match: 9. CDR3 region: CASSLDNGLAGNEQFF. The CDR3 DNA is TGTGCCAGCAGCTTAGATAACGGATTAGCGGGGAATGAGCAGTTCTTC.

This clonotype was seen ten or more times. This chain connects TRBV6-1 to TRBJ2-3; a weak D match, TRBD2 (5 bases). V gave up 2 bases and J gave up 2 bases, with 17 bases separating them. CDR3 length: 17 amino acids. From germline, CDR1 is MNHNS and CDR2 SASEGT. CDR3 in amino acids: CASSELGGLRATDTQYF. Written as DNA, the CDR3 is TGTGCCAGCAGTGAACTCGGAGGCCTTAGGGCCACAGATACGCAGTATTTT.

A note on this clonotype: Mismatch with germline at one junction end may stem from a read error. The chain employs TRBV4-2 and TRBJ2-1; 10 nucleotides agree with TRBD2. This CDR3 has 15 residues. Per the germline V gene, CDR1 is LGHNA and CDR2 is YNFKEQ. The CDR3 loop reads CTSSQGLADYNEKFF. The CDR3 DNA sequence: TGTACCAGCAGCCAAGGACTAGCGGATTACAATGAGAAGTTCTTC.

This clonotype was recorded many times. This sequence joins TRBV7-8 and TRBJ1-5; D is perhaps TRBD1 (6 bases). V lost 2 bases, J lost 3 bases, and 8 bases lay in between. Germline V gene sequence: CDR1 SGHVS, CDR2 FQNEAQ. CDR3 size: 14 residues. CDR3 bases: TGTGCCAGCAGCTTACACAGGGACAATCAGCCCCAGCATTTT. Translating it yields CASSLHRDNQPQHF. Supplemented by reference TRBV7-8 and TRBJ1-5, the full variable domain reads GAGVSQSPRYKVAKRGQDVALRCDPISGHVSLFWYQQALGQGPEFLTYFQNEAQLDKSGLPSDRFFAERPEGSVSTLKIQRTQQEDSAVYLCASSLHRDNQPQHFGDGTRLSIL.

This clonotype was counted between two and nine times. One base away lies a much larger clone, so this may be a sequencing read error. V usage is TRBV6-1 and J usage is TRBJ2-2, with 9 bases identical to TRBD1. The CDR3 has 14 amino acids. Germline assignment: CDR1 MNHNS and CDR2 SASEGT. CDR3 in DNA: TGTGCCAGCAGAGGGACAGGGAACACCGGGGAGCCGTTTTTT. It codes for CASRGTGNTGEPFF.

As regards this clonotype: Given the absence of the conserved phenylalanine or tryptophan at the CDR3 end, a read error is likely. The limits of the CDR3 on the DNA are not certain, so only TCRdb's listed CDR3 is given. The chain uses TRBV6-5 and TRBJ1-5. The CDR3 comprises 14 residues, both ends counted. In germline, CDR1 is MNHEY, CDR2 SVGAGI. The CDR3 loop is CASSPVRGQGPPHP.

On this clonotype itself: The junction shows a germline mismatch at one end, possibly a read error. This chain connects TRBV7-9 to TRBJ2-5, with D unclear. This CDR3 has 11 amino acids. CDR1 is SEHNR and CDR2 is FQNEAQ in the germline V gene (reference sequence). The CDR3 region has the DNA TGTGCCAGCAGCTCCCAAGAGACCCGGTACTTT. Protein: CASSSQETRYF.

For this clonotype: This may stem from a read error, because a much larger clone lies one nucleotide away. This sequence joins TRBV29-1 and TRBJ2-1; no clear D. Deletions cut 4 bases from V and 5 bases from J, with 9 bases between. The CDR3 has 12 amino acids. Germline assignment: CDR1 SQVTM and CDR2 ANQGSEA. The CDR3 region has the DNA TGCAGCGTTGTTGGCGCCCACAATGAGCAGTTCTTC. Translating it yields CSVVGAHNEQFF.

On this clonotype itself: Mismatch with germline at one junction end may stem from a read error. The genes are TRBV6-6 and TRBJ2-5, with D possibly called TRBD1 or TRBD2 (5 bases each). The CDR3 covers 13 residues. The germline V gene encodes CDR1 MNHNY and CDR2 SVGAGI (reference sequence). The CDR3: CASSRRVDGTQYF. Here the CDR3 DNA reads TGTGCCAGCAGCCGCAGGGTGGACGGGACCCAGTATTTC.

Note on this clonotype: Germline is not matched at one junction end, which may reflect a read error. J is TRBJ2-1 and V is TRBV12-3 or TRBV12-4, with D possibly being TRBD1 or TRBD2 (6 bases each). The CDR3 totals 14 residues. CDR3 in amino acids: CAGSFNGGRNEQFF. CDR3 DNA sequence: TGTGCCGGCAGTTTTAATGGGGGGCGGAATGAACAGTTCTTC.

As to this clonotype: A junction boundary mismatches the germline segment, possibly from a read error. J is TRBJ2-7 and V is TRBV15; the D gene is possibly TRBD2 (6 bases). Germline-derived CDR1 and CDR2 are LNHNV and YYDKDF (reference sequence). This CDR3 comprises 14 residues. CDR3 sequence (DNA): TGTGCCACCAGCAGAGATAGGGGAGGATACGAGCAGTATTTC. This codes for CATSRDRGGYEQYF.

V gene TRBV7-8 combines with J gene TRBJ2-1; D ambiguous. V was pared by 5 bases and J by 8 bases, with 13 bases between. Per the germline V gene, CDR1 is SGHVS and CDR2 is FQNEAQ. The CDR3 has 13 amino acids. CDR3 coding DNA: TGTGCCAGCAGCGTAAGACAAGACGATGAGCAGTTCTTC. It encodes CASSVRQDDEQFF.

This clonotype was seen a handful of times. This could be a read error, since a much larger clone is one nucleotide away. This CDR3 is CSVRNGEAGELFF. The CDR3 DNA sequence: TGCAGCGTTCGTAACGGGGAGGCCGGGGAGCTGTTTTTT. The chain carries TRBV29-1 and TRBJ2-2; possible D gene TRBD2, 6 bases. This CDR3 is 13 amino acids long. CDR1 SQVTM and CDR2 ANQGSEA come from the germline V gene. V shed 5 bases and J shed 6 bases, with 13 bases lying between them.

This chain connects TRBV6-1 to TRBJ2-7; D not resolved. This CDR3 spans 12 amino acids. Germline V gene lookup returns CDR1 MNHNS and CDR2 SASEGT. V lost 8 bases and J lost 4, with 12 bases in between. The CDR3: CASGPGGYEQYF. The CDR3 bases are TGTGCCAGCGGTCCTGGCGGATACGAGCAGTACTTC.

As to this clonotype: Germline and junction disagree at one end, which may indicate a read error. This sequence joins TRBV30 and TRBJ1-1; 8 positions match TRBD1. The CDR3 sequence is 16 residues long. Germline CDR1 reads GTSNPN; CDR2 reads SVGIG (reference sequence). The CDR3 region is CAWSGGMTGVKTEAFF. The CDR3 nucleotides are TGTGCCTGGAGTGGTGGGATGACAGGGGTGAAGACTGAAGCTTTCTTT.

This clonotype was seen many times. The genes are TRBV10-2 and TRBJ2-7, with 7 nucleotides matching TRBD1. The CDR3 runs 16 residues. CDR1 is WSHSY, CDR2 SAAADI, per germline. The junction had 7 bases not matched to a gene; V was cut back by 0 bases and J by 2 bases. CDR3 nucleotide sequence: TGCGCCAGCAGTGAGTCACCCGGACAGGCTACCTACGAGCAGTACTTC. Translating it yields CASSESPGQATYEQYF.

This clonotype was detected only a few times. The chain combines TRBV14 with TRBJ2-6; TRBD2 is a possible D gene (5 bases). The germline V gene encodes CDR1 SGHDN and CDR2 FVKESK. CDR3 size: 21 residues. Trimming removed 1 base from V and 2 bases from J, with 24 bases in between. The DNA of the CDR3 is TGTGCCAGCAGCCAAGCGGCTAGCCTCGGTCCCCGTAAAACTGGGGCCAACGTCCTGACTTTC. This gives the protein CASSQAASLGPRKTGANVLTF.

The chain recombines TRBV29-1 with TRBJ2-7, with 12 bases that match TRBD1. The V gene's germline CDR1 is SQVTM and CDR2 ANQGSEA. The CDR3 extends over 13 amino acids. The CDR3 protein is CYVEGTGGREQYF. The CDR3, as DNA: TGCTACGTTGAGGGGACAGGGGGCCGCGAGCAGTACTTC.

This clonotype was seen repeatedly, ten times or more. The J gene is TRBJ2-3, the V gene TRBV12-3 or TRBV12-4, with a possible D match to TRBD2 (6 bases). V lost 1 base, J lost 6 bases, and 17 bases lay in between. The CDR3 sequence is 16 residues long. This chain's CDR3 is CASSLDSGHGMDTQYF. CDR3 DNA sequence: TGTGCCAGCAGTTTAGATAGCGGCCACGGTATGGATACGCAGTATTTT.

This clonotype was seen at least ten times. The rearrangement uses TRBV6-5 and TRBJ2-2, with 13 bases fitting TRBD2. This CDR3 spans 18 amino acids. V gave up 0 bases and J gave up 1 base; unmatched junction bases: 2. Per the germline V gene, CDR1 is MNHEY and CDR2 is SVGAGI. The CDR3 bases are TGTGCCAGCAGTTACTCGGGACTAGCGGGGCAGAACACCGGGGAGCTGTTTTTT. Its translation is CASSYSGLAGQNTGELFF.

Worth noting for this clonotype: A read error is possible here, since a much larger clone lies one base away. The V call is TRBV7-9, the J call TRBJ2-6; D ambiguous. Germline-derived CDR1 and CDR2 are SEHNR and FQNEAQ (reference sequence). The CDR3 extends over 12 amino acids. Here the CDR3 DNA reads TGTGCCAGCAGATCTGGGGTCAACGTCCTGACTTTC. This codes for CASRSGVNVLTF.